This T cell receptor (beta chain) was found in a study of tumor-infiltrating lymphocytes in oesophageal squamous cell carcinoma. This clonotype was counted between two and nine times. The CDR3 carries no conserved terminal phenylalanine or tryptophan, so it likely arises from a read error. The DNA is left out, because the CDR3 cannot be placed on it with certainty; the CDR3 is given as TCRdb lists it. CDR1 is SGHTA and CDR2 is FQGNSA in the germline V gene. The CDR3 sequence runs 17 residues, both termini included. TCRdb recomputed calls from the PCR reads with MiXCR, one row per CDR3 protein. The data show some 14,000 distinct CDR3 sequences, about 50% seen once.

The J gene is TRBJ2-3, the V gene TRBV7-2; TRBD1 is the table's D call, not checked against the DNA. This TCR came from a male donor with esophageal squamous cell carcinoma. Sample: esophageal tumor tissue. CDR3 loop: CASSAAGQGWETQYFGP.